Below are 26 T cell receptor beta chains sequenced from a single sample in a study of Graves' ophthalmopathy and Graves' hyperthyroidism. TCR beta CDR3 amplification used RNA transcripts. Second-round multiplex PCR came after first-round RT-PCR with HTBI primers. Each CDR3 protein gets one entry after TCRdb re-called the multiplex PCR reads with MiXCR. The table shows 360,000 or so distinct CDR3 sequences, with approximately 20% occurring only once. Sequencing used peripheral blood. All receptors come from a woman in her late teens or twenties with Graves' ophthalmopathy.

The table lists this clonotype with many counts. The conserved phenylalanine or tryptophan is not found at the CDR3 terminus, so this likely reflects a read error. No DNA is shown, since the ends of the CDR3 on it are uncertain; the CDR3 is the one TCRdb lists. This chain links TRBV28 with TRBJ2-4; the D call in the table, TRBD2, was not verified against the DNA. Germline V gene sequence: CDR1 MDHEN, CDR2 SYDVKM. The CDR3 totals 14 residues, both ends included. The CDR3 loop is CASSSPKLAGGPLV.

This clonotype has a single count. The CDR3 nucleotides are TGTGCCAGCAGCCCGAGCGGGACATCTTCCAATCAGCCCCAGCATTTT. Its protein product is CASSPSGTSSNQPQHF. The chain carries TRBV12-3 or TRBV12-4 and TRBJ1-5; weak D call: TRBD1 (6 bases). Between the trimmed V and J ends, which lost 6 bases and 3 bases, there was a span of 18 bases. This CDR3 is built from 16 residues.

The chain recombines TRBV28 with TRBJ2-4, with D perhaps TRBD1 or TRBD2 (5 bases each). The CDR3 covers 12 residues. In germline, CDR1 is MDHEN, CDR2 SYDVKM. Trimming pared 4 bases from V and 9 bases from J, leaving 10 bases between. CDR3 DNA sequence: TGTGCCAGCAGTTATACGGGGACCATTCAGTACTTC. Translated: CASSYTGTIQYF.

This clonotype was detected many times. The chain joins TRBV19 to TRBJ2-2; no clear D gene. CDR3 size: 13 residues. V lost 1 base and J lost 3, with 3 bases in between. The germline V gene has CDR1 LNHDA and CDR2 SQIVND (reference sequence). The CDR3: CASSIVDTGELFF. The CDR3 coding sequence is TGTGCCAGTAGTATAGTGGACACCGGGGAGCTGTTTTTT.

This clonotype was seen ten or more times. The chain couples TRBV7-3 to TRBJ1-1; D remains ambiguous. V lost 2 bases to trimming and J lost 10 bases, with 14 bases between them. From germline, CDR1 is SGHTA and CDR2 FQGTGA. The CDR3 consists of 13 residues. CDR3 residues: CASSLGPPSGAFF. CDR3 DNA: TGTGCCAGCAGCTTAGGGCCCCCTTCCGGAGCTTTCTTT.

The chain combines TRBV28 with TRBJ2-7; D unclear. V lost 3 bases to trimming and J lost 1 base, with 16 bases between them. There are 16 residues in the CDR3. CDR1 is MDHEN, CDR2 SYDVKM, per germline. The DNA of the CDR3 is TGTGCCAGCAGTTTCACCCCGCATTACATATCCTACGAGCAGTACTTC. This codes for CASSFTPHYISYEQYF.

In this sample, this clonotype turned up many times. The gene calls are TRBV5-1 and TRBJ2-1; D not certain. The length of the CDR3 is 15 residues. Deletions cut 3 bases from V and 0 bases from J, with 10 bases between. CDR1 SGHRS and CDR2 YFSETQ come from the germline V gene. The CDR3 here is CASSSEYSSYNEQFF. DNA of the CDR3: TGCGCCAGCAGCTCGGAGTATAGCTCCTACAATGAGCAGTTCTTC.

This clonotype was found a few times. The chain joins TRBV10-3 to TRBJ2-7; D could derive from TRBD1 or TRBD2 (7 bases each). This CDR3 contains 14 residues. CDR1 ENHRY and CDR2 SYGVKD come from the germline V gene. The germline V and J ends were trimmed by 4 bases and 5 bases, with 15 bases remaining between them. The CDR3 DNA follows: TGTGCCATCAGTGTGGGAGGGGGCTTGGACGAGCAGTACTTC. Residues: CAISVGGGLDEQYF.

Ten or more counts support this clonotype. The chain carries TRBV18 and TRBJ1-1; D remains unclear. The CDR3 consists of 13 residues. The V end lost 3 bases, the J end lost 1 base, and 6 bases lay between the germline ends. Per the germline V gene, CDR1 is KGHSH and CDR2 is LQKENI. The CDR3 loop reads CASSPAGNTEAFF. The DNA for the CDR3 is TGTGCCAGCTCACCGGCCGGGAACACTGAAGCTTTCTTT.

This clonotype appeared many times. The chain combines TRBV7-2 with TRBJ2-5, with D uncertain. Germline CDR1 SGHTA, CDR2 FQGNSA. V shed 5 bases and J shed 5 bases, with 9 bases lying between them. CDR3 length: 12 amino acids. The CDR3 is CASSRTRETQYF. Written as DNA, the CDR3 is TGTGCCAGCAGCCGGACCCGGGAGACCCAGTACTTC.

This clonotype occurred many times. The V and J genes are TRBV19 and TRBJ1-2, with D possibly being TRBD1 (5 bases). Germline V lookup: CDR1 LNHDA, CDR2 SQIVND (reference sequence). The CDR3 has 13 residues. V was cut by 5 bases and J by 2 bases, with 9 bases left in between. This CDR3 is CASSFRDNYGYTF. In DNA, the CDR3 is TGTGCCAGTAGTTTCCGGGACAACTATGGCTACACCTTC.

This clonotype was detected many times. The chain has TRBV12-3 or TRBV12-4 and TRBJ1-5; 7 nucleotides match TRBD1. Trimming removed 7 bases from V and 4 bases from J; junction bases left unmatched: 10. The CDR3 totals 15 residues. The CDR3 loop is CASNPPGQSNQPQHF. The CDR3, as DNA: TGTGCCAGCAATCCGCCGGGACAGTCTAATCAGCCCCAGCATTTT.

Many counts were recorded for this clonotype. V gene TRBV6-2 or TRBV6-3 combines with J gene TRBJ2-7; 10 bases are shared with TRBD1. This CDR3 region has 17 residues. The germline CDR1 and CDR2 sequences are MNHEY and SVGEGT. V lost 10 bases to trimming and J lost 3 bases; unmatched junction nucleotides: 18. CDR3 in amino acids: CATGGPGERDRGYEQYF. CDR3 nucleotides: TGTGCCACTGGGGGTCCCGGCGAACGGGACAGGGGCTACGAGCAGTACTTC.

This chain links TRBV28 with TRBJ2-5, with D perhaps TRBD2 (5 bases). The CDR3 is 13 amino acids. Germline CDR1 and CDR2: MDHEN and SYDVKM. V was cut by 5 bases and J by 5 bases, with 12 bases left in between. CDR3 nucleotides: TGTGCCAGCAGTCTAGCCCTTCGGGAGACCCAGTACTTC. Translating gives CASSLALRETQYF.

This clonotype was counted many times. The rearrangement links TRBV6-5 to TRBJ1-2; 8 bases are shared with TRBD1. V was clipped by 7 bases and J by 4 bases; unmatched bases: 14. CDR1 MNHEY and CDR2 SVGAGI come from the germline V gene. This CDR3 comprises 16 residues. The CDR3 sequence is CASTHDRGLLGYGYTF. In nucleotides, the CDR3 is TGTGCCAGCACCCATGACAGGGGTCTCTTGGGCTATGGCTACACCTTC.

The genes are TRBV27 and TRBJ1-6; D uncertain. The CDR3 has 14 amino acids. In germline, CDR1 is MNHEY, CDR2 SMNVEV (reference sequence). The V end was cut by 3 bases, the J end by 9 bases, with 12 bases between. This CDR3 is CASSLMGLGSPLHF. The CDR3 DNA reads as TGTGCCAGCAGTTTGATGGGGTTGGGTTCACCCCTCCACTTT.

This clonotype was seen ten or more times. The V and J genes are TRBV30 and TRBJ1-1; D possibly corresponds to TRBD1 (5 bases). From germline, CDR1 is GTSNPN and CDR2 SVGIG (reference sequence). The CDR3 has 15 residues. V dropped 3 bases and J dropped 1 base, with 15 bases sitting between them. The CDR3 coding sequence is TGTGCCTGGAGGGGGGTAGGGACCCAGAACACTGAAGCTTTCTTT. Its translation is CAWRGVGTQNTEAFF.

This clonotype was recorded many times. A read error may produce the germline difference seen at one junction end. The chain joins TRBV28 to TRBJ1-1; D possibly corresponds to TRBD1 (5 bases). Germline values: CDR1 MDHEN, CDR2 SYDVKM. This CDR3 spans 16 amino acids. Written as DNA, the CDR3 is TGTGCCAGCAGCTTATTGGGGGTCCCCATGAACACTGAAGCTTTCTTT. Translation gives CASSLLGVPMNTEAFF. Filled out from reference TRBV28 and TRBJ1-1, the complete variable domain reads DVKVTQSSRYLVKRTGEKVFLECVQDMDHENMFWYRQDPGLGLRLIYFSYDVKMKEKGDIPEGYSVSREKKERFSLILESASTNQTSMYLCASSLLGVPMNTEAFFGQGTRLTVV.

This clonotype was recorded at least ten times. The chain combines TRBV19 with TRBJ2-2, with D possibly being TRBD2 (6 bases). The germline V and J ends were trimmed by 3 bases and 4 bases, with 15 bases remaining between them. Germline CDR1 LNHDA, CDR2 SQIVND (reference sequence). The CDR3 is 16 amino acids. Written as DNA, the CDR3 is TGTGCCAGTAGTATTGGCGGGGCATTACCCACCGGGGAGCTGTTTTTT. Its protein is CASSIGGALPTGELFF.

This clonotype occurred many times. The V and J genes are TRBV28 and TRBJ2-3, with a possible D match to TRBD1 (6 bases). The germline CDR1 and CDR2 sequences are MDHEN and SYDVKM. The CDR3 has 12 amino acids. Trimming cost V 7 bases and J 3 bases, with 8 bases left between them. The CDR3 DNA reads as TGTGCCAGCATCACAGGGACAGATACGCAGTATTTT. This gives the protein CASITGTDTQYF.

V usage is TRBV5-1 and J usage is TRBJ1-2; possibly TRBD1 for D (6 bases). CDR3 length equals 16 residues. Trimming left V 5 bases short and J 4 bases short, with 21 bases between. CDR1 is SGHRS, CDR2 YFSETQ, per germline. The CDR3 DNA is TGCGCCAGCAGGGCCCCGGCCCAGGACAGCCTCTATGGCTACACCTTC. Residues: CASRAPAQDSLYGYTF.

The rearrangement links TRBV19 to TRBJ1-3; D is unclear. The CDR3 is 14 amino acids. Germline V gene sequence: CDR1 LNHDA, CDR2 SQIVND (reference sequence). Trimming left V 3 bases short and J 0 bases short, with 6 bases between. In DNA, the CDR3 is TGTGCCAGTAGTATTGCAGGCTCTGGAAACACCATATATTTT. Residues: CASSIAGSGNTIYF.

This chain links TRBV4-1 with TRBJ2-2; a weak D match, TRBD2 (5 bases). Trimming pared 4 bases from V and 0 bases from J, leaving 21 bases between. Germline V gene lookup returns CDR1 MGHRA and CDR2 YSYEKL. The CDR3 sequence is 19 residues long. The CDR3 DNA sequence: TGCGCCAGCAGCCGATCGTCGTCCCAGGAGGTGCCGAACACCGGGGAGCTGTTTTTT. Its translation: CASSRSSSQEVPNTGELFF.

The table lists this clonotype with many counts. The J gene is TRBJ2-5, the V gene TRBV5-1; the match to TRBD1 covers 9 bases. This CDR3 region has 14 residues. CDR1 is SGHRS, CDR2 YFSETQ, per germline. With 5 bases clipped from V and 4 bases from J, the junction kept 6 bases outside the gene matches. The CDR3 coding sequence is TGCGCCAGCAGGGATACAGGGGGCGTAGAGACCCAGTACTTC. Protein product: CASRDTGGVETQYF.

The chain employs TRBV6-1 and TRBJ2-7, with TRBD2 as a possible D gene (6 bases). The CDR3 totals 12 residues. V dropped 8 bases and J dropped 2 bases, with 10 bases sitting between them. Looked up from germline, CDR1 is MNHNS and CDR2 is SASEGT. This CDR3 is CASRGEPYEQYF. The DNA for the CDR3 is TGTGCCAGCCGCGGGGAACCCTACGAGCAGTACTTC.

In its sample, this clonotype was seen many times. A much larger clone differs by one base, so this may be a read error. In DNA form, the CDR3 reads TGTGCCAGCAGCTTGAGTCAGGGGACCCAGTACTTC. Translated, it gives CASSLSQGTQYF. The rearrangement joins TRBV11-2 to TRBJ2-5, with a tentative D call TRBD1 (5 bases). The germline V gene has CDR1 SGHAT and CDR2 FQNNGV. V shed 3 bases and J shed 7 bases, with 9 bases lying between them. The CDR3 extends over 12 amino acids.